The rows below give T cell receptor beta chains drawn from one sample of a study of breast tumors, draining lymph nodes, adjacent tissues. TCRdb re-called the multiplex PCR reads through MiXCR, storing one row per CDR3 protein. The sample holds roughly 100,000 distinct CDR3 sequences; approximately 28% are singletons and the top ten take about 6%. The sequencing input was axillary lymph node tissue. The source of these receptors is a female donor with breast cancer. Some clones in this sample may be carry-over from other donors' samples. CDR3s leave out the opening cysteine and the closing phenylalanine or tryptophan.

v_call: TRBV7-9
cdr3_aa: ASSLFPTGYEKLF

v_call: TRBV7-9
cdr3_aa: ASSLPPGQGYYGHT

v_call: TRBV6-5
cdr3_aa: ASSRVPAYNEQF

v_call: TRBV5-1
cdr3_aa: ASSLGQINEKLF

v_call: TRBV30
cdr3_aa: AWSLQRGGSGELF

v_call: TRBV7-9
cdr3_aa: ASNWGLAGERETQY

v_call: TRBV6-5
cdr3_aa: ASRPRVGSPSYNEQF

v_call: TRBV29-1
cdr3_aa: SVRDRGGAKNIQY

v_call: TRBV18
cdr3_aa: ASSPQRGGDGNTIY

v_call: TRBV7-2
cdr3_aa: ASGRFNIQY

v_call: TRBV20-1
cdr3_aa: SARIGSSSNQPQH

v_call: TRBV9
cdr3_aa: ASSDRGETQY

v_call: TRBV29-1
cdr3_aa: SVVWGQETQY

v_call: TRBV6-4
cdr3_aa: ASSDSGGGYGYT

v_call: TRBV24-1
cdr3_aa: ATSETVSGDTQY

v_call: TRBV20-1
cdr3_aa: SGRGEGYEQY

v_call: TRBV5-1
cdr3_aa: ASSLQSSGSTDEQY

v_call: TRBV7-3
cdr3_aa: ASSTRADEQF

v_call: TRBV27
cdr3_aa: ASSLWGGGNQPQH

v_call: TRBV11-2
cdr3_aa: ASSRTSGTSYNEQF

v_call: TRBV20-1
cdr3_aa: SADRGTDTQY

v_call: TRBV28
cdr3_aa: ASSSSGQETQY

v_call: TRBV5-1
cdr3_aa: ASSLAIDAGSGYT

v_call: TRBV4-2
cdr3_aa: ASSQGGTSIDTQY

v_call: TRBV19
cdr3_aa: ASSIRGLGTGELF

v_call: TRBV7-3
cdr3_aa: ASSLWGQGVSPLH

v_call: TRBV9
cdr3_aa: ASSASGGLSTDTQY

v_call: TRBV11-1
cdr3_aa: ASSLESGAGELF